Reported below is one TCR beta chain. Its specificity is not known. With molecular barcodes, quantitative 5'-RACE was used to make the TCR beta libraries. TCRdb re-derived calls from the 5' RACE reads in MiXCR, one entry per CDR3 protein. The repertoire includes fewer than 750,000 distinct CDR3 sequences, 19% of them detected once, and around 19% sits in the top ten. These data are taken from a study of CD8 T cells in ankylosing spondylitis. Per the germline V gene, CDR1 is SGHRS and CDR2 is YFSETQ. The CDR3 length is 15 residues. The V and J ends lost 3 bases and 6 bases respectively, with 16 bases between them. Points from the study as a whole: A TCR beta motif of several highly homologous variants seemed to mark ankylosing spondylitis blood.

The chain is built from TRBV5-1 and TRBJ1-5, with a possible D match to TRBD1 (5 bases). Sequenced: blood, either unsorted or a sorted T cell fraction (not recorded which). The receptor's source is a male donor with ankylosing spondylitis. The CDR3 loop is CASSSLPGGSQPQHF. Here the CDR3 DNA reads TGCGCCAGCAGCTCGCTCCCCGGGGGGAGTCAGCCCCAGCATTTT.